A few counts support the clone carrying this T cell receptor (beta chain). Antigen unknown. The sample originates from a study of T cell repertoires in cytomegalovirus infection. Study-wide background: CMV infection plus the matching HLA type was flagged by public TCR beta signatures. Study outcomes and limitations: Ex vivo, HLA-C-restricted CMV-specific TCR beta clonotypes prevailed over the rest of the response.

TCRdb reanalysed the reads using MiXCR and keeps one entry per CDR3 protein. This table has around 340,000 distinct CDR3 sequences, about 29% appearing once. With 4 bases clipped from V and 5 bases from J, the junction kept 4 bases outside the gene matches. This CDR3 has 15 amino acids. The germline V gene has CDR1 SGHVS and CDR2 FNYEAQ. The specimen was cultured PBMCs, collected from culture after CMV antigen stimulation. V and J are TRBV7-6 and TRBJ2-7, with 14 bases that match TRBD2. This sequence originates from a human donor in good health (CMV status not recorded). Some clones in this sample may be carry-over from other donors' samples. The CDR3 loop reads CASSSGLAGVHEQYF. The CDR3 bases are TGTGCCAGCAGCTCGGGACTAGCGGGAGTCCACGAGCAGTACTTC.